The text below deals with one T cell receptor (beta chain). Its cognate antigen is unknown. Assay used: immunoSEQ multiplex PCR; TCRdb lists only in-frame clones, some missing. The repertoire holds about 82,000 clones, with about nine tenths as singletons. V shed 1 base, J shed 6 bases, and the junction held 8 bases outside the gene matches. CDR3 length: 15 amino acids. Germline V gene data show CDR1 as KGHSH and CDR2 as LQKENI. This record belongs to a study of T cell responses to AZD1222 COVID-19 vaccine. General study results and limits: Baseline testing showed seropositivity in only five or six AZD1222 recipients. Donor demographics were predominantly white British with a female majority; clonal diversity may be underestimated.

The genes are TRBV18 and TRBJ1-2, with 7 bases fitting TRBD1. The material sequenced was peripheral blood, taken 28 days after the second AZD1222 dose. This TCR was recovered from an adult who received the AZD1222 COVID-19 vaccine. Here the CDR3 DNA reads TGTGCCAGCTCACCACTAGACAGGGTGGGAGATGGCTACACCTTC. Translating gives CASSPLDRVGDGYTF. The full variable domain, completed using reference TRBV18 and TRBJ1-2, is NAGVMQNPRHLVRRRGQEARLRCSPMKGHSHVYWYRQLPEEGLKFMVYLQKENIIDESGMPKERFSAEFPKEGPSILRIQQVVRGDSAAYFCASSPLDRVGDGYTFGSGTRLTVV.